This TCR beta chain was captured in a study of T cell repertoires in cytomegalovirus infection. Study at large: From public TCR beta signatures came an indication of both CMV infection and matching HLA type. Study findings and constraints: Frequencies of public TCR beta families were cumulated, and this identified carriers of CMV plus the relevant HLA. Clonotype analysis showed dominance of the ex vivo response by HLA-C-restricted CMV-specific TCR beta clonotypes.

Germline loops: CDR1 LNHNV, CDR2 YYDKDF (reference sequence). The V gene lost 3 bases and the J gene lost 0 bases, with 15 bases spanning the gap. CDR3 length: 17 residues. TCRdb fed the reads into MiXCR, producing one record per CDR3 protein. Of about 450,000 distinct CDR3 sequences detected, 25% to 40% appear once; the ten largest clones hold roughly an eighth. With regard to this clonotype: Its antigen is not known.

The TCR originated in a human donor in good health (CMV status not recorded). Some clones in this sample may be carry-over from other donors' samples. The chain links TRBV15 to TRBJ1-3; D is undetermined. The sequenced material came from PBMCs. CDR3 nucleotide sequence: TGTGCCACCAGCAGCCCTGGGCCTTCCGTCTCTGGAAACACCATATATTTT. This sequence encodes CATSSPGPSVSGNTIYF.